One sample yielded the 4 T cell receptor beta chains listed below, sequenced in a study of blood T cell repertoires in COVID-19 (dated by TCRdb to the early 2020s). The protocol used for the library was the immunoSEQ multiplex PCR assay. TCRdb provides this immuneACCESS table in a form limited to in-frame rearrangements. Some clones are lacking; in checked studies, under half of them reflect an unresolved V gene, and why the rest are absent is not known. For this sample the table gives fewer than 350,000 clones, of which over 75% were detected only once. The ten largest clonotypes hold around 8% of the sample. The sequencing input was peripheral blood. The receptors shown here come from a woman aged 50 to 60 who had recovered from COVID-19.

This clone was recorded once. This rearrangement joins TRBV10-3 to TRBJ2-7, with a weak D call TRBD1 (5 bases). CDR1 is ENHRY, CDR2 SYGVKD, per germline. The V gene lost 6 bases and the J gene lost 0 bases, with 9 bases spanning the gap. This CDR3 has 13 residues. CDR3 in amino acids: CAIRTVSSYEQYF. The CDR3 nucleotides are TGTGCCATCAGGACAGTGAGCTCCTACGAGCAGTACTTC.

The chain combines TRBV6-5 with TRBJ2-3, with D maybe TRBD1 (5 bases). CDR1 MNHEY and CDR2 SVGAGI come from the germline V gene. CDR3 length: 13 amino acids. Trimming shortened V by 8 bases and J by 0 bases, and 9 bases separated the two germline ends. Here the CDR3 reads CASGWGSTDTQYF. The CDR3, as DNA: TGTGCCAGCGGTTGGGGCAGCACAGATACGCAGTATTTT.

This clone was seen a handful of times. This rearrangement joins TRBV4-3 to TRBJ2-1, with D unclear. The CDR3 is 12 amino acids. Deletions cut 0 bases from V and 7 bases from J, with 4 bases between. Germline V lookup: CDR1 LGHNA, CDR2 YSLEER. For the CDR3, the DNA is TGCGCCAGCAGCCAAGATCGGAATGAGCAGTTCTTC. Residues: CASSQDRNEQFF.

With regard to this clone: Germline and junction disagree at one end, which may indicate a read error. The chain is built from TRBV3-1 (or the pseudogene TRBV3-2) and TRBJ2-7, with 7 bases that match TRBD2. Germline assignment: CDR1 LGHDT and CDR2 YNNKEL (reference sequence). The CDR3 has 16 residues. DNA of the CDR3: TGTGCCAGCAGCCAAGAGGGAGGGGTATCTTCCTGCGAGCAGTACTTC. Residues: CASSQEGGVSSCEQYF.